This TCR beta chain stems from a study of blood T cell repertoires in COVID-19 (dated by TCRdb to 2018 to 2020). About the study as a whole: The collaborator samples originated in the United States, Italy and Spain and spanned the acute and convalescent phases of COVID-19. The prospective study material was composed of cDNA or gDNA derived from T cells, B-cell-depleted T cells, or PBMCs. Subjects who had been exposed to COVID-19, were actively infected with it, or had recovered from it provided the deeply sampled blood TCRbeta repertoires that made up the dataset. The repertoires were made available in a free public database intended to serve as a resource for research on the immune response to SARS-CoV-2. Samples came from the ongoing ImmuneRACE study (first 160 participants) plus 1,254 subjects from 6 global collaborators. A de-identified subject ID, COVID-19 status, age in years and sex were almost always included in the sample metadata. Where available, HLA class I and class II types were obtained from metadata supplied by the sample provider rather than from assay-based typing.

From the germline V gene, CDR1 is MNHEY and CDR2 is SVGAGI. The germline ends are 13 bases apart after V is trimmed by 4 bases and J by 0 bases. Including the terminal cysteine and phenylalanine, the CDR3 comprises 16 residues. The entry retains the CDR3 DNA only, 48 bases that are in frame from base 1. Each collaborating institution followed its own protocols to collect whole blood in K2EDTA tubes. Collaborator samples were shipped for TCRbeta analysis as frozen whole blood, isolated PBMCs, or DNA extracted from either sample type. TCRbeta CDR3 regions were amplified from genomic DNA by means of the immunoSEQ Assay, a bias-controlled multiplex PCR. The original pipeline was this. Nucleated cell counts per sample were estimated from amplification of reference gene primers within the assay. To quantify the absolute abundance of each unique TCRbeta CDR3 rearrangement, sequence reads were collapsed and filtered. For each sample, productive Simpson clonality was calculated as the square root of Simpson's diversity index over productive rearrangements. TCRdb provides this immuneACCESS table in a form limited to in-frame rearrangements. Some clones are lacking; in checked studies, under half of them reflect an unresolved V gene, and why the rest are absent is not known. Clone size and V and J calls were adopted from that table, with D and trimming inferred from the DNA. The sample contains about 100,000 clones, 88% of them found a single time. In total, the top ten clones hold around 3% of the sample.

This clone appeared a few times. Its antigen remains undetermined. Base qualities are not at hand, and no much larger clone is one base apart. Study-level results and caveats: The amount of clinical and demographic metadata varied by source and participant and was provided uncurated.

The source is a woman of 80 years or more with acute or convalescent COVID-19. The sequenced sample was peripheral blood. The V and J segments used are TRBV6-5 and TRBJ1-3; the D segment could be TRBD1, given 5 matching bases. The sequenced DNA: TGTGCCAGCAGTTCCGGGGGACCCTACTCTGGAAACACCATATATTTT. This translates into CASSSGGPYSGNTIYF.